These 26 T cell receptor beta chains originate from one sample sequenced in a study of early T cells in non-severe SARS-CoV-2 infection. From the 5' RACE reads, TCRdb called clonotypes with MiXCR, one entry per CDR3 protein. The data show some 97,000 distinct CDR3 sequences, about 10% seen once. The sample in question was whole blood, obtained at baseline. Receptor source: an adult who was a healthcare worker with PCR-confirmed SARS-CoV-2 infection or an uninfected control (not recorded which).

This clonotype was seen at least ten times. This chain uses TRBV5-6 with TRBJ2-6; D remains ambiguous. Trimming took 3 bases from V and 0 from J, leaving 7 bases between them. Germline CDR1 SGHDT, CDR2 YYEEEE. The CDR3 runs to 15 residues. DNA of the CDR3: TGTGCCAGCAGCTCTTCAGCCTCTGGGGCCAACGTCCTGACTTTC. This translates into CASSSSASGANVLTF. The variable domain in full, with the rest retrieved from reference TRBV5-6 and TRBJ2-6, is DAGVTQSPTHLIKTRGQQVTLRCSPKSGHDTVSWYQQALGQGPQFIFQYYEEEERQRGNFPDRFSGHQFPNYSSELNVNALLLGDSALYLCASSSSASGANVLTFGAGSRLTVL.

The chain combines TRBV19 with TRBJ2-5; D is undetermined. The germline CDR1 and CDR2 sequences are LNHDA and SQIVND (reference sequence). This CDR3 region has 14 residues. The V end lost 5 bases, the J end lost 2 bases, and 12 bases lay between the germline ends. DNA of the CDR3: TGTGCCAGTAGTCCAAGCCCGGTACAAGAGACCCAGTACTTC. Its translation is CASSPSPVQETQYF.

This clonotype was detected many times. The V and J genes are TRBV7-9 and TRBJ2-7; D is undetermined. Germline V gene sequence: CDR1 SEHNR, CDR2 FQNEAQ (reference sequence). Trimming stripped 2 bases from V and 4 bases from J, with 6 bases between. The CDR3 loop spans 12 amino acids. The CDR3 region has the DNA TGTGCCAGCAGCTTAACTGGGTACGAGCAGTACTTC. Translation gives CASSLTGYEQYF.

As regards this clonotype: An end of the junction does not agree with germline; a read error may underlie this. The V call is TRBV18, the J call TRBJ2-7; the D gene is possibly TRBD2 (5 bases). Germline CDR1 KGHSH, CDR2 LQKENI. The CDR3 sequence is 15 residues long. The CDR3 loop reads CASSLSNSGRGASHF. The CDR3 DNA reads TGTGCCAGCTCACTGTCAAACTCTGGACGGGGAGCCTCTCACTTC.

This clonotype came up a few times. The rearrangement uses TRBV7-9 and TRBJ2-7, with D perhaps TRBD1 (6 bases). Trimming removed 6 bases at V and 3 bases at J, with 18 bases between. Germline V gives CDR1 SEHNR, CDR2 FQNEAQ (reference sequence). The CDR3 runs 15 residues. This chain's CDR3 is CASSPKPGTFYEQYF. Here the CDR3 DNA reads TGTGCCAGCAGTCCAAAGCCCGGGACATTCTACGAGCAGTACTTC.

The rearrangement joins TRBV5-6 to TRBJ2-7; no clear D. CDR3 length: 16 amino acids. In germline, CDR1 is SGHDT, CDR2 YYEEEE. Trimming took off 4 bases at V and 3 bases at J, with 20 bases between the two ends. CDR3 coding DNA: TGTGCCAGCAGCCCCGATCTGACGGCCCGGTACTACGAGCAGTACTTC. Translation: CASSPDLTARYYEQYF. The full variable domain, with the rest looked up from reference TRBV5-6 and TRBJ2-7, is DAGVTQSPTHLIKTRGQQVTLRCSPKSGHDTVSWYQQALGQGPQFIFQYYEEEERQRGNFPDRFSGHQFPNYSSELNVNALLLGDSALYLCASSPDLTARYYEQYFGPGTRLTVT.

This clonotype was picked up many times. This chain links TRBV29-1 with TRBJ2-5; D gene unclear. V lost 4 bases to trimming and J lost 1 base, with 10 bases between them. The germline CDR1 and CDR2 sequences are SQVTM and ANQGSEA. There are 13 residues in the CDR3. The CDR3 coding sequence is TGCAGCGTTGTCGTCGAGGTCCAAGAGACCCAGTACTTC. Translation gives CSVVVEVQETQYF. Combining the CDR3 with reference TRBV29-1 and TRBJ2-5 gives the whole variable domain SAVISQKPSRDICQRGTSLTIQCQVDSQVTMMFWYRQQPGQSLTLIATANQGSEATYESGFVIDKFPISRPNLTFSTLTVSNMSPEDSSIYLCSVVVEVQETQYFGPGTRLLVL.

This clonotype turned up a few times. The chain links TRBV9 to TRBJ2-1, with D maybe TRBD2 (6 bases). Per the germline V gene, CDR1 is SGDLS and CDR2 is YYNGEE. The CDR3 has 15 amino acids. Trimming removed 4 bases at V and 3 bases at J, with 14 bases between. CDR3 protein: CASSMGLVDYNEQFF. The CDR3 nucleotides read TGTGCCAGCAGCATGGGACTTGTGGACTACAATGAGCAGTTCTTC.

This clonotype was seen only a few times. The V call is TRBV20-1, the J call TRBJ2-3, with 8 bases matching TRBD2. This CDR3 region has 13 residues. Trimming took 6 bases from V and 5 from J; bases not matched to a gene: 7. Germline values: CDR1 DFQATT, CDR2 SNEGSKA (reference sequence). CDR3 nucleotides: TGCAGTGCGGATAGCGGGGTAGTAGATACGCAGTATTTT. Translating it yields CSADSGVVDTQYF.

There are a few counts of this clonotype. V usage is TRBV7-3 and J usage is TRBJ2-2, with 8 bases fitting TRBD2. The CDR3 sequence is 16 residues long. Germline V gene lookup returns CDR1 SGHTA and CDR2 FQGTGA. The V and J ends lost 4 bases and 0 bases, in that order; junction bases with no gene match: 4. CDR3: CASSSKLAANTGELFF. Here the CDR3 DNA reads TGTGCCAGCAGCTCAAAACTAGCGGCGAACACCGGGGAGCTGTTTTTT.

The CDR3 region is CASSLGPTGQNTYEQYF. CDR3 DNA sequence: TGTGCCAGCAGCCTAGGTCCCACGGGACAGAATACCTACGAGCAGTACTTC. The chain joins TRBV7-2 to TRBJ2-7; 7 bases match TRBD1. The CDR3 totals 17 residues. Germline V gives CDR1 SGHTA, CDR2 FQGNSA. Unmatched junction bases numbered 15, after V lost 5 bases and J lost 2 bases.

This clonotype was observed at least ten times. The CDR3 loop reads CASSSQGAHTGELFF. The DNA for the CDR3 is TGTGCCAGCAGCTCACAGGGGGCGCACACCGGGGAGCTGTTTTTT. The rearrangement uses TRBV7-2 and TRBJ2-2; 9 bases agree with TRBD1. The CDR3 totals 15 residues. CDR1 is SGHTA and CDR2 is FQGNSA in the germline V gene. V lost 4 bases to trimming and J lost 3 bases; unmatched junction nucleotides: 3.

This clonotype was found a few times. This sequence joins TRBV3-1 and TRBJ2-2; maybe TRBD2 (6 bases). Germline-derived CDR1 and CDR2 are LGHDT and YNNKEL (reference sequence). This CDR3 has 16 amino acids. Trimming removed 2 bases from V and 5 bases from J, with 15 bases in between. Here the CDR3 reads CASSQPPSGDTGELFF. CDR3 in DNA: TGTGCCAGCAGCCAACCCCCGTCGGGAGATACCGGGGAGCTGTTTTTT.

This chain connects TRBV27 to TRBJ1-2; D remains unclear. CDR3 length: 15 residues. Looked up from germline, CDR1 is MNHEY and CDR2 is SMNVEV (reference sequence). V was cut by 7 bases and J by 0 bases, with 15 bases left in between. The CDR3 region has the DNA TGTGCCAGCACCTTCAGGTTGGGGACTAACTATGGCTACACCTTC. It codes for CASTFRLGTNYGYTF.

This clonotype was seen ten or more times. CDR3 sequence reads: CSVGNYHYEQYF. The CDR3 nucleotides are TGCAGCGTTGGTAACTACCACTACGAGCAGTACTTC. The V call is TRBV29-1, the J call TRBJ2-7, with D unclear. Germline V gene data show CDR1 as SQVTM and CDR2 as ANQGSEA. The CDR3 runs to 12 residues. Deletions cut 4 bases from V and 3 bases from J, with 10 bases between.

This clonotype was observed at least ten times. The chain uses TRBV25-1 and TRBJ2-3; D may be TRBD1 or TRBD2 (6 bases each). CDR1 is MGHDK, CDR2 SYGVNS, per germline. CDR3 length: 14 residues. The CDR3 region has the DNA TGTGCTACCCTGGGGGCGGGACCCACAGATACGCAGTATTTT. Its protein product is CATLGAGPTDTQYF. The full variable domain, its missing parts supplied by reference TRBV25-1 and TRBJ2-3, is EADIYQTPRYLVIGTGKKITLECSQTMGHDKMYWYQQDPGMELHLIHYSYGVNSTEKGDLSSESTVSRIRTEHFPLTLESARPSHTSQYLCATLGAGPTDTQYFGPGTRLTVL.

This clonotype was seen only a few times. J is TRBJ1-1 and V is TRBV14; D gene uncertain. V lost 6 bases and J 9 bases, leaving 14 bases between the germline ends. The CDR3 is made up of 12 amino acids. Looked up from germline, CDR1 is SGHDN and CDR2 is FVKESK. The CDR3 coding sequence is TGTGCCAGCAGTCCAGGACGGCAACAAGCTTTCTTT. Amino acid sequence: CASSPGRQQAFF.

This clonotype was seen a handful of times. V usage is TRBV20-1 and J usage is TRBJ2-1; 8 bases match TRBD2. After removal of 0 bases from V and 3 bases from J, the junction contained 7 bases not matched to a gene. The CDR3 has 16 residues. Looked up from germline, CDR1 is DFQATT and CDR2 is SNEGSKA (reference sequence). CDR3 sequence: CSARDLTSEFYNEQFF. The DNA for the CDR3 is TGCAGTGCTAGAGATCTGACTAGCGAGTTCTACAATGAGCAGTTCTTC.

At least ten counts were recorded for this clonotype. V usage is TRBV19 and J usage is TRBJ2-3; D remains ambiguous. Per the germline V gene, CDR1 is LNHDA and CDR2 is SQIVND (reference sequence). Trimming shortened V by 5 bases and J by 4 bases, and 13 bases separated the two germline ends. The CDR3 sequence is 14 residues long. The CDR3 spells CASSDWQGADTQYF. CDR3 DNA sequence: TGTGCCAGTAGTGATTGGCAAGGCGCAGATACGCAGTATTTT.

This clonotype was detected many times. The J gene is TRBJ2-7, the V gene TRBV25-1; possibly TRBD1 or TRBD2 for D (5 bases each). Trimming pared 5 bases from V and 3 bases from J, leaving 17 bases between. CDR3 length: 15 residues. Germline lookup yields CDR1 MGHDK and CDR2 SYGVNS. DNA for the CDR3: TGTGCCAGCAGTCCCGTGGGGGAGCATGGCTACGAGCAGTACTTC. It is translated as CASSPVGEHGYEQYF.

This clonotype was observed a handful of times. This chain connects TRBV14 to TRBJ1-2; D ambiguous. The CDR3 is 13 amino acids. V lost 0 bases to trimming and J lost 5 bases, with 7 bases between them. Germline CDR1 reads SGHDN; CDR2 reads FVKESK. CDR3 protein: CASSQEKGYGYTF. The CDR3 nucleotides read TGTGCCAGCAGCCAAGAAAAAGGTTATGGCTACACCTTC.

This clonotype was detected a few times. The chain employs TRBV25-1 and TRBJ1-6; the match to TRBD1 covers 11 bases. With V trimmed by 2 bases and J by 6 bases, 3 bases remained unmatched. CDR1 is MGHDK and CDR2 is SYGVNS in the germline V gene. The CDR3 extends over 16 amino acids. The CDR3 bases are TGTGCCAGCAGTGAAAGGACAGGGGGCTTTAATTCACCCCTCCACTTT. Encoded protein: CASSERTGGFNSPLHF.

V and J are TRBV7-9 and TRBJ2-1; 7 nucleotides align to TRBD2. The CDR3 contains 15 residues. Per the germline V gene, CDR1 is SEHNR and CDR2 is FQNEAQ (reference sequence). Losses at the gene ends were 5 bases for V and 4 bases for J; bases not matched to a gene: 8. The CDR3 nucleotides read TGTGCCAGCAGCCTTAGCGGGTCTCCTTACAATGAGCAGTTCTTC. Translated: CASSLSGSPYNEQFF. The full variable domain, with the rest looked up from reference TRBV7-9 and TRBJ2-1, is DTGVSQNPRHKITKRGQNVTFRCDPISEHNRLYWYRQTLGQGPEFLTYFQNEAQLEKSRLLSDRFSAERPKGSFSTLEIQRTEQGDSAMYLCASSLSGSPYNEQFFGPGTRLTVL.

This clonotype turned up a few times. The chain uses TRBV11-2 and TRBJ2-3; 9 bases line up with TRBD2. In germline, CDR1 is SGHAT, CDR2 FQNNGV. The CDR3 extends over 15 amino acids. Losses at the gene ends were 3 bases for V and 0 bases for J; bases not matched to a gene: 1. CDR3 coding DNA: TGTGCCAGCAGCTTCGGACTAGCGAGCACAGATACGCAGTATTTT. Translation gives CASSFGLASTDTQYF.

The V and J genes are TRBV6-5 and TRBJ2-3; 15 positions agree with TRBD2. With 5 bases clipped from V and 3 bases from J, the junction kept 6 bases outside the gene matches. The germline CDR1 and CDR2 sequences are MNHEY and SVGAGI. The CDR3 is 17 amino acids. In DNA, the CDR3 is TGTGCCAGCAGTAGCGATGGGACTAGCGGGGGGACAGATACGCAGTATTTT. Translation: CASSSDGTSGGTDTQYF.

The V and J genes are TRBV19 and TRBJ1-6; unclear D gene. The CDR3 covers 13 residues. Trimming stripped 5 bases from V and 9 bases from J, with 11 bases between. The germline CDR1 and CDR2 sequences are LNHDA and SQIVND (reference sequence). In DNA, the CDR3 is TGTGCCAGTAGTCCGATAGGAGTTTCACCCCTCCACTTT. This encodes CASSPIGVSPLHF.